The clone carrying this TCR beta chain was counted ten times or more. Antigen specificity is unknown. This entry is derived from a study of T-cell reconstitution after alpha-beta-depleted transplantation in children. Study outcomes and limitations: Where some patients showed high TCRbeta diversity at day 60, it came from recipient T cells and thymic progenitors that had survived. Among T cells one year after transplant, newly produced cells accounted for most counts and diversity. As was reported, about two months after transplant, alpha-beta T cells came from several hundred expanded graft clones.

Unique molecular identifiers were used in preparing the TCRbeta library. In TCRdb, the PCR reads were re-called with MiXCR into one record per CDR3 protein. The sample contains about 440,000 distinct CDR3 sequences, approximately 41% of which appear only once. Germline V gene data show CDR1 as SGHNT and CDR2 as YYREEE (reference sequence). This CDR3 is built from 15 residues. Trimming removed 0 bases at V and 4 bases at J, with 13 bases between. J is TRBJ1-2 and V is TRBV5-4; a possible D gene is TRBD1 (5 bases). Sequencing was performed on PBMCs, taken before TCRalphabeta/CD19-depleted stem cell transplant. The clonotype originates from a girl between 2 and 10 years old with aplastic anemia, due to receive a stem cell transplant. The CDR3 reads CASSLDGGPGYGYTF. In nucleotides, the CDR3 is TGTGCCAGCAGCTTGGATGGGGGACCCGGCTATGGCTACACCTTC.